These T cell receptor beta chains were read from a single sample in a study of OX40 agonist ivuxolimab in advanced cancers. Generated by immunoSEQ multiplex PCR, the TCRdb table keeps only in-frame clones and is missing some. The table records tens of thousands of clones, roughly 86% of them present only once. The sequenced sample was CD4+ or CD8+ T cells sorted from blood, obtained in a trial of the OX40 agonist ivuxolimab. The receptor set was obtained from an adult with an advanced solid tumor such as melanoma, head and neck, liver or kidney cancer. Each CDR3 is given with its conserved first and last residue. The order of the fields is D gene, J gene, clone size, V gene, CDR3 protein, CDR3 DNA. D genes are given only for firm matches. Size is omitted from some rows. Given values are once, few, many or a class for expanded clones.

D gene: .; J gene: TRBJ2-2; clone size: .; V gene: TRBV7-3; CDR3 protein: CASSLNGVGELFF; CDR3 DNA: TGTGCCAGCAGCTTAAATGGGGTCGGGGAGCTGTTTTTT
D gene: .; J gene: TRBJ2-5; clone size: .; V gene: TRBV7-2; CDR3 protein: CASSTGPPGLNAQYF; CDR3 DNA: TGTGCCAGCAGCACCGGTCCTCCCGGACTGAATGCCCAGTACTTC
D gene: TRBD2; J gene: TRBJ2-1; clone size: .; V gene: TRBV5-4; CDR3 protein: CASSLGLAGAGEQFF; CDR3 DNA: TGTGCCAGCAGCTTGGGTCTAGCGGGAGCAGGTGAGCAGTTCTTC
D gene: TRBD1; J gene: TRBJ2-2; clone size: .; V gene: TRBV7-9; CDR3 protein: CASSRQGASTGELFF; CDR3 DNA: TGTGCCAGCAGCCGACAGGGGGCGAGCACCGGGGAGCTGTTTTTT
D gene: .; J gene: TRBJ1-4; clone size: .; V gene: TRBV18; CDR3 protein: CASSPKEKLFF; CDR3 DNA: TGTGCCAGCTCACCAAAGGAAAAACTGTTTTTT
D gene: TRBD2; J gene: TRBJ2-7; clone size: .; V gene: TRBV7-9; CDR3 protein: CASKLAGDHYEQYF; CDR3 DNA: TGTGCCAGCAAATTAGCGGGAGATCACTACGAGCAGTACTTC
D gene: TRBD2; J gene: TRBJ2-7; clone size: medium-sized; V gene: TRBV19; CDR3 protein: CASSRSSGSLGDEQYF; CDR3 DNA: TGTGCCAGTAGTAGGTCTAGCGGGAGCCTCGGGGACGAGCAGTACTTC
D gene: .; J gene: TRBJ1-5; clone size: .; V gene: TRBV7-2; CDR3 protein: CASSQASNQPQHF; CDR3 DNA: TGTGCCAGCAGTCAGGCGAGCAATCAGCCCCAGCATTTT
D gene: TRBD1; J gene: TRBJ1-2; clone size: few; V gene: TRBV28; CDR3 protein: CASSSPGTDYGYTF; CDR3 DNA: TGTGCCAGCAGTTCCCCCGGGACAGACTATGGCTACACCTTC
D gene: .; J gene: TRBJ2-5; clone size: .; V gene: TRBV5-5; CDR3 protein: CASSLQYQETQYF; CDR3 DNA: TGTGCCAGCAGCCTTCAGTACCAAGAGACCCAGTACTTC
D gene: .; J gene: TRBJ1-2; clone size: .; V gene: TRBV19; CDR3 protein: CASRTSSYGYTF; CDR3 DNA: TGTGCCAGTAGGACCTCGAGCTATGGCTACACCTTC
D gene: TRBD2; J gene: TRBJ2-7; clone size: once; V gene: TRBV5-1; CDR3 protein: CASSTGLAGNYEQYF; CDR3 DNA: TGCGCCAGCAGCACAGGACTAGCGGGAAACTACGAGCAGTACTTC
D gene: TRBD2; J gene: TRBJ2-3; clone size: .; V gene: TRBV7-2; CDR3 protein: CASSLSQGLAGAGGQYF; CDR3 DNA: TGTGCCAGCAGCTTATCTCAGGGACTAGCGGGGGCAGGAGGGCAGTATTTT
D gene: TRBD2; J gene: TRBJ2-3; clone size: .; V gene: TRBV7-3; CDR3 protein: CASSLVLAGSTDTQYF; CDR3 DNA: TGTGCCAGCAGCTTAGTACTAGCGGGAAGCACAGATACGCAGTATTTT
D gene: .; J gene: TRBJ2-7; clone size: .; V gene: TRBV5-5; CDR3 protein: CASSGLAYEQYF; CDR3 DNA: TGTGCCAGCAGCGGGTTGGCGTACGAGCAGTACTTC
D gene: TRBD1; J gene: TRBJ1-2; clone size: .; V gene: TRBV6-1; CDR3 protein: CASRVSGTGTDGYTF; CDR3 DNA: TGTGCCAGCAGAGTCTCCGGGACAGGGACGGATGGCTACACCTTC
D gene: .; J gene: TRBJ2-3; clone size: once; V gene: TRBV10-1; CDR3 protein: CASRPAGTTDTQYF; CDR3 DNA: TGCGCCAGCAGACCCGCGGGGACCACAGATACGCAGTATTTT